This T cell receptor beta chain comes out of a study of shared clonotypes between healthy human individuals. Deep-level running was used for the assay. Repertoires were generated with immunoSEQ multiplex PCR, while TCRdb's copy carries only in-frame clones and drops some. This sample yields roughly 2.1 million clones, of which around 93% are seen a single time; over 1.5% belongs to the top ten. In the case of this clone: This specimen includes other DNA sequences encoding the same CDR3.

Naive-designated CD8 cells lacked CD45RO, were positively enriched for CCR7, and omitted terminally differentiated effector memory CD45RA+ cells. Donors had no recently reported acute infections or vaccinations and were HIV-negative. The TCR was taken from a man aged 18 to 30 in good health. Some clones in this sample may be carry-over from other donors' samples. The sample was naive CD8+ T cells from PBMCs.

The CDR3 DNA reads TGTGCCAGCAGTTTGAGGGCAACTAATGAAAAACTGTTTTTT. This codes for CASSLRATNEKLFF. The rearrangement uses TRBV27 and TRBJ1-4; no reliable D call. The CDR3 runs 14 residues. The germline V gene has CDR1 MNHEY and CDR2 SMNVEV (reference sequence). V was pared by 3 bases and J by 0 bases, with 5 bases between.